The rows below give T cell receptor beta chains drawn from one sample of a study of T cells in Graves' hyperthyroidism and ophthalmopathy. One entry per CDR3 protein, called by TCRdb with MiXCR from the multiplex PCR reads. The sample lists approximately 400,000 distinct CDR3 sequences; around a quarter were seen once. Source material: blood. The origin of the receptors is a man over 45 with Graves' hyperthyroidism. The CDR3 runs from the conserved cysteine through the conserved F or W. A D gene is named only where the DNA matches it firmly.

cdr3_aa: CSPGLAAFTDAQYF
cdr3_length: 14
d_call: TRBD2
v_call: TRBV20-1

cdr3_aa: CASSLAPGKNTEAFF
cdr3_length: 15
d_call: -
v_call: TRBV5-1

cdr3_aa: CASSLGSSGSPYEQYF
cdr3_length: 16
d_call: TRBD2
v_call: TRBV28

cdr3_aa: CSASLGGRYNEQFF
cdr3_length: 14
d_call: -
v_call: TRBV20-1

cdr3_aa: CASSSAGTPEQFF
cdr3_length: 13
d_call: TRBD2
v_call: TRBV12-3/TRBV12-4

cdr3_aa: CASSLGGVHNYGYTF
cdr3_length: 15
d_call: -
v_call: TRBV7-9

cdr3_aa: CASSLVAGEAFF
cdr3_length: 12
d_call: -
v_call: TRBV7-9

cdr3_aa: CASSLGKYNEQFF
cdr3_length: 13
d_call: -
v_call: TRBV28

cdr3_aa: CASSQVEGDEAFF
cdr3_length: 13
d_call: -
v_call: TRBV3-1

cdr3_aa: CASSLATGPLAKNIQYF
cdr3_length: 17
d_call: -
v_call: TRBV5-1

cdr3_aa: CASSFLLAGDNEQFF
cdr3_length: 15
d_call: TRBD2
v_call: TRBV7-2

cdr3_aa: CASSLGDRDYEQYF
cdr3_length: 14
d_call: TRBD1
v_call: TRBV11-2

cdr3_aa: CASSWGQGLDGYTF
cdr3_length: 14
d_call: TRBD1
v_call: TRBV5-6

cdr3_aa: CASSLLGFYEQYF
cdr3_length: 13
d_call: -
v_call: TRBV11-2

cdr3_aa: CASTNRETQYF
cdr3_length: 11
d_call: -
v_call: TRBV2

cdr3_aa: CASSPPPDNEQFF
cdr3_length: 13
d_call: -
v_call: TRBV18

cdr3_aa: CASSQGPRWDTQYF
cdr3_length: 14
d_call: -
v_call: TRBV3-1

cdr3_aa: CAWSVWGGMNTEAFF
cdr3_length: 15
d_call: -
v_call: TRBV30

cdr3_aa: CASRRENTGELFF
cdr3_length: 13
d_call: -
v_call: TRBV6-1

cdr3_aa: CASSYGAGLAYSYEQYF
cdr3_length: 17
d_call: TRBD2
v_call: TRBV12-3/TRBV12-4

cdr3_aa: CASSITPGQGFEQFF
cdr3_length: 15
d_call: TRBD1
v_call: TRBV19

cdr3_aa: CASSERDGGANTGELFF
cdr3_length: 17
d_call: -
v_call: TRBV6-1

cdr3_aa: CASSQGQGASEAFF
cdr3_length: 14
d_call: TRBD1
v_call: TRBV5-6

cdr3_aa: CASSPQRTGVNSPLHF
cdr3_length: 16
d_call: TRBD1
v_call: TRBV11-3

cdr3_aa: CSAREDYGYTF
cdr3_length: 11
d_call: -
v_call: TRBV20-1

cdr3_aa: CASSQDLGDGANVLTF
cdr3_length: 16
d_call: -
v_call: TRBV4-2

cdr3_aa: CASSEGTEAFF
cdr3_length: 11
d_call: -
v_call: TRBV2

cdr3_aa: CASSPPLGSVSDTQYF
cdr3_length: 16
d_call: -
v_call: TRBV28

cdr3_aa: CASSPRDFNEQFF
cdr3_length: 13
d_call: -
v_call: TRBV7-3